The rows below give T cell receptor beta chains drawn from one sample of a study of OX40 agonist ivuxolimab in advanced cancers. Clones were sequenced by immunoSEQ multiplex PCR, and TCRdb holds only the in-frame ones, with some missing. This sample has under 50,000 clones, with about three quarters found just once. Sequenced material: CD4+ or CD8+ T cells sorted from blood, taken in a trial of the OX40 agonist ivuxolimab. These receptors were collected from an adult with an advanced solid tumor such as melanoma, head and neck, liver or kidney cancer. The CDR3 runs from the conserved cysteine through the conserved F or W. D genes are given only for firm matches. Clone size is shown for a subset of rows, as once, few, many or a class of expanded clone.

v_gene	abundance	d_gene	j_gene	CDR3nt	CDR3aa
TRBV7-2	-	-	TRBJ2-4	TGTGCCAGCAGCCCCGGACTATCACGGCCGAAAAACATTCAGTACTTC	CASSPGLSRPKNIQYF
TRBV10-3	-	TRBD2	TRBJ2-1	TGTGCCATCAGTGAGTTATCTAGCGGGAGCAACAATGAGCAGTTCTTC	CAISELSSGSNNEQFF
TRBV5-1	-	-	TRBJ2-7	TGCGCCAGCAGCCCCGAGGGAAGGGGGGGCCTCTACGAGCAGTACTTC	CASSPEGRGGLYEQYF
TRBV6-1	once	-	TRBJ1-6	TGTGCCAGCAGTGACTCGACAGCTAATAATTCACCCCTCCACTTT	CASSDSTANNSPLHF
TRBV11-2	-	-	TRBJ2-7	TGTGCCAGCAGCTTAGGCCATACCTACGAGCAGTACTTC	CASSLGHTYEQYF
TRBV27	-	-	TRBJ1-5	TGTGCCAGCAGTTTATCGTTCGCTCAGCCCCAGCATTTT	CASSLSFAQPQHF
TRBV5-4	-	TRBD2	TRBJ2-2	TGTGCCAGCAGCTTGGGGACTAGAAGGGCCGGGGAGCTGTTTTTT	CASSLGTRRAGELFF
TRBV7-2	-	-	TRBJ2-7	TGTGCCAGCAGCTTAGTAGGTAGGGCCTACGAGCAGTACTTC	CASSLVGRAYEQYF
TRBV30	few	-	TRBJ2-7	TGTGCCTGGAGTGTAAAGTACGAGCAGTACTTC	CAWSVKYEQYF
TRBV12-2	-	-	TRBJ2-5	TGTGCAAGTCGCTTAGCTCCAAGGAGGGAGGGACAAGAGACCCAGTACTTC	CASRLAPRREGQETQYF